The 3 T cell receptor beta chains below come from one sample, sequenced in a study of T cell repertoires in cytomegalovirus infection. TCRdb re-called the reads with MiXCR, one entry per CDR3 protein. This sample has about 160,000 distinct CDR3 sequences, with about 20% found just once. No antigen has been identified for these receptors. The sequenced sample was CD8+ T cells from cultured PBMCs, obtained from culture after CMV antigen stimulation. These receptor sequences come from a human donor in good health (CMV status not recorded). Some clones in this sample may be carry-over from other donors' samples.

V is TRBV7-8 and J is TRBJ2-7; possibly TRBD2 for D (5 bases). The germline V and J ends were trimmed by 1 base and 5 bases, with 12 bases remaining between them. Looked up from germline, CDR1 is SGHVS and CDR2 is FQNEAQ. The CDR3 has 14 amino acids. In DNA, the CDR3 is TGTGCCAGCAGCTTAGGGGCTAGCCGGGACGAGCAGTACTTC. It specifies CASSLGASRDEQYF. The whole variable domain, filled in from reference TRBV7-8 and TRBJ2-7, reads GAGVSQSPRYKVAKRGQDVALRCDPISGHVSLFWYQQALGQGPEFLTYFQNEAQLDKSGLPSDRFFAERPEGSVSTLKIQRTQQEDSAVYLCASSLGASRDEQYFGPGTRLTVT.

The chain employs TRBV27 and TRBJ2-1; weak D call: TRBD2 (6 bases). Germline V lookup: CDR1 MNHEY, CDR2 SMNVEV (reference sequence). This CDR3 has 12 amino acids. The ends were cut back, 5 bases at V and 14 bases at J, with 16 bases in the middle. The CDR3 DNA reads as TGTGCCAGCAGTAGACTACCACCGGGGGAGTTCTTC. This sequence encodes CASSRLPPGEFF.

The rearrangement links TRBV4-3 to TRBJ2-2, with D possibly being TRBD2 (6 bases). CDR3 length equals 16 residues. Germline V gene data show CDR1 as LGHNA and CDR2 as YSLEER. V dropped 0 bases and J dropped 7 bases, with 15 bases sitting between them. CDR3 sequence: CASSQDRGGVVGELFF. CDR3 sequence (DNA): TGCGCCAGCAGCCAAGATCGAGGCGGGGTGGTCGGGGAGCTGTTTTTT.